The sample holds a few counts of the clone carrying this T cell receptor beta chain. No antigen is known for it. The data belong to a study of T-cell reconstitution after alpha-beta-depleted transplantation in children. Whole-study results and caveats: There were some patients whose high TCRbeta diversity at day 60 came from surviving recipient T cells and thymic progenitors. At one year after transplant, newly produced T cells mostly accounted for T-cell counts and diversity.

Germline CDR1 MGHRA, CDR2 YSYEKL. This CDR3 contains 17 residues. After removal of 4 bases from V and 0 bases from J, the junction contained 9 bases not matched to a gene. During its preparation, the TCRbeta library received unique molecular identifiers. Each CDR3 protein gets one entry after TCRdb re-called the PCR reads with MiXCR. Among under 750,000 distinct CDR3 sequences listed, 20% to 25% were seen once. The chain is built from TRBV4-1 and TRBJ1-5, with 7 nucleotides matching TRBD1. The source was PBMCs, mostly from graft donor cells, collected 360 days after TCRalphabeta/CD19-depleted stem cell transplant. The sequence was obtained from a boy under three years old who had a stem cell transplant for acute myeloid leukemia, so the T cells may come from the graft donor. The CDR3 nucleotides are TGCGCCAGCAGCCCTTGGGACAGTCGGAATAGCAATCAGCCCCAGCATTTT. Translation: CASSPWDSRNSNQPQHF.